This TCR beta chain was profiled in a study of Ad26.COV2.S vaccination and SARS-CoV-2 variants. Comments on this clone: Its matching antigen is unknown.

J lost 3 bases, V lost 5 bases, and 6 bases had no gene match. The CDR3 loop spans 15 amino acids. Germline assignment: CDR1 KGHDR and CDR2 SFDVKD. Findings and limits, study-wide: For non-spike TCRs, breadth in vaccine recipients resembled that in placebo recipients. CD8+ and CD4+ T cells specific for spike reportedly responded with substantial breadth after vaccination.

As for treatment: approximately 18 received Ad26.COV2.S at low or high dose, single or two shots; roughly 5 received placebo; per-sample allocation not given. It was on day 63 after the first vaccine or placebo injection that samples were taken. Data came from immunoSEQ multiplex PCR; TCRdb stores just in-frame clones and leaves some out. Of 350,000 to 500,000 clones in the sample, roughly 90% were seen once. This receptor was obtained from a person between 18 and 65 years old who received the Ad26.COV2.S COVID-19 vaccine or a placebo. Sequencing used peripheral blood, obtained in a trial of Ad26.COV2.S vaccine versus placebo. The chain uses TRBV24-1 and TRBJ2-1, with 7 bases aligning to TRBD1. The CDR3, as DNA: TGTGCCACCAGTGTCCCGACAGGGAGCTACAATGAGCAGTTCTTC. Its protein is CATSVPTGSYNEQFF.